This entry concerns a single T cell receptor (beta chain). Its antigen is unknown. Germline loops: CDR1 SGDLS, CDR2 YYNGEE. V was shortened by 3 bases and J by 2 bases, with 13 bases between the two germline ends. The CDR3 contains 15 residues. The data originate from a study of graft-versus-host responses after intestinal transplantation. On the study more broadly: Anti-thymocyte globulin served as induction for all recipients, who then took tacrolimus and steroids for about three years.

This table comes from immunoSEQ multiplex PCR, and its TCRdb copy is limited to in-frame clones, with some not included. The sample includes 41,000 or so clones, around 95% of them seen just once. The sample in question was unstimulated CD8+ T cells sorted from spleen or lymph node cells, obtained before transplant. This TCR derives from a human donor who was the organ donor for an intestinal transplant. J is TRBJ2-3 and V is TRBV9; D could derive from TRBD1 or TRBD2 (5 bases each). Here the CDR3 reads CASSEWGRNTDTQYF. Written as DNA, the CDR3 is TGTGCCAGCAGCGAGTGGGGACGAAACACAGATACGCAGTATTTT.